This T cell receptor (beta chain) was captured by sequencing in a study of T cells after yellow fever vaccination (dated 2019 in TCRdb). About the study as a whole: Libraries from fractions with low cell numbers were prepared with the SMART-Seq v4 Ultra Low Input RNA kit. Bulk TCR alpha and beta repertoires were sequenced longitudinally to track T-cell clones before and after primary and booster YFV17D yellow fever vaccination. The cohort comprised two healthy male donors, one aged 18 to 30 and one aged 30 to 39 years. Blood was drawn at multiple timepoints before and after primary and secondary immunization, with bulk PBMC replicates and cell subsets isolated.

As regards this clonotype: Which antigen it targets is not known. Qualities for individual bases were not recorded, and no much larger clone is one base off.

Explained via the paper, the treatment or condition label denotes: live attenuated yellow fever vaccine strain. A standard Ficoll-Paque protocol was used to isolate PBMCs from peripheral blood. Dynabeads CD4 and CD8 positive selection kits were used to isolate the CD4 and CD8 T-cell fractions. TriZol was used to extract RNA from bulk PBMCs, CD4 and CD8 fractions, and dextramer-positive and dextramer-negative fractions. The CDR3 goes from the cysteine to the phenylalanine over 15 residues. The kept DNA is CDR3 alone, 45 bases in frame from the first base. The germline V gene (reference sequence) specifies LNHDA as CDR1 and SQIVND as CDR2. V loses 5 bases of germline sequence and J loses 2 bases, and the interval between the two ends is 13 bases. These reads were obtained on an Illumina NovaSeq 6000. Synthesis of TCR cDNA relied on 5'RACE template switching, a step that introduced a universal primer site along with unique molecular identifiers. Priming for cDNA synthesis came from both the TCR alpha and TCR beta constant segments. Two PCR steps were used to amplify libraries, with sample barcodes and sequencing adapters being added in the second step. Libraries were sequenced on Illumina HiSeq 2500 (2x100 bp) or NovaSeq (2x150 bp). On the authors' methods: Demultiplexing of reads and collapsing into UMI consensus sequences were performed with MIGEC, and V(D)J alignment was carried out with MiXCR. Clonotypes responding to the vaccine were identified with edgeR on replicate PBMC samples, with the criteria of FDR below 0.01 and a log2 fold change above 5 up to day 15. CD4 or CD8 identity was assigned to each bulk clonotype according to whether the clonotype was present at higher abundance in the sequenced CD4 repertoire or the sequenced CD8 repertoire. In-frame beta chains were kept once TCRdb had trimmed the public reads at Q25 with fastp and called clones with MiXCR. Every entry covers one CDR3 protein and lists the most common genes and DNA from its rows. These V and J calls derive from TCRdb rather than the authors' analysis. Present in this sample are some 290,000 distinct CDR3 sequences, over 8.5% of which were seen just once. Clones ranked in the top ten supply approximately 3% of the sample.

Findings and caveats that apply to the study as a whole: The secondary T-cell response was weaker than the primary response but faster, peaking on day 5 instead of day 15. A small share of clonotypes occurred in both CD4 and CD8 compartments, likely arising from convergent recombination. Computational filtering was needed because FACS-sorted repertoires could contain abundant contaminating clonotypes from the bulk population. After the booster, most clones that had expanded after primary vaccination were detected again (around 97% of CD4 and more than 85% of CD8), suggesting broad maintenance of memory. Because the study included only a couple of donors, the extent to which the findings can be generalized is limited.

The sequence was collected from a man between 18 and 29 years old who received the YFV17D yellow fever vaccine. Sequencing used CD4+ T cells sorted from PBMCs, obtained 45 days after the yellow fever booster vaccination. Recombination connected TRBV19 to TRBJ1-5; matching of 6 bases hints at TRBD1 as the D gene. The nucleotides read TGTGCCAGTAGTCCCCAGGGGTCCCGCAATCAGCCCCAGCATTTT. This gives the protein CASSPQGSRNQPQHF.